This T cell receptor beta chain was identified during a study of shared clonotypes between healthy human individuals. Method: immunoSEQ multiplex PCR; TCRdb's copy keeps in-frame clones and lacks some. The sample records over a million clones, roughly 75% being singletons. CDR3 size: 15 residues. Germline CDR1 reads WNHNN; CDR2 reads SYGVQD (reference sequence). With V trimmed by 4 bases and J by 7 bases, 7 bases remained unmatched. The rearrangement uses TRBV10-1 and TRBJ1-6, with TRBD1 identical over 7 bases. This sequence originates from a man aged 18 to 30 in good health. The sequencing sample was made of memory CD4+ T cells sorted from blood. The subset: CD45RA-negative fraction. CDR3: CASSVDRSGNSPLHF. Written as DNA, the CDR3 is TGCGCCAGCAGTGTGGACAGGTCCGGGAATTCACCCCTCCACTTT.